Listed below are T cell receptor beta chains from one sample, sequenced in a study of OX40 agonist ivuxolimab in advanced cancers. The data were produced by immunoSEQ multiplex PCR, yet TCRdb's version contains in-frame clones alone and is incomplete. The table records around 110,000 clones, 90% of them present only once. The sample was CD4+ or CD8+ T cells sorted from blood, taken in a trial of the OX40 agonist ivuxolimab. The receptors shown here come from an adult with an advanced solid tumor such as melanoma, head and neck, liver or kidney cancer. The CDR3 runs from the conserved cysteine through the conserved F or W. D genes are given only for firm matches. Where a row states a size, it is once, few, many or the class of an expanded clone; other rows omit it.

clone_size | d_call | j_call | v_call | cdr3_nt | cdr3_aa
NA | TRBD1 | TRBJ1-3 | TRBV5-1 | TGCGCCAGCAGCTTTACAGGGGATGGAAACACCATATATTTT | CASSFTGDGNTIYF
few | NA | TRBJ2-5 | TRBV4-3 | TGCGCCAGCAGCCAAGATCGGAAGACCCAGTACTTC | CASSQDRKTQYF
NA | NA | TRBJ1-2 | TRBV20-1 | TGCAGTGCTATCGGGGCGGGCTACACCTTC | CSAIGAGYTF
NA | NA | TRBJ1-1 | TRBV7-9 | TGTGCCAGCAGCTTGTGGCAGGGGAACACTGAAGCTTTCTTT | CASSLWQGNTEAFF
few | TRBD1 | TRBJ1-3 | TRBV7-2 | TGTGCCAGCAGCTCGTCACCGGGACAGGGGGCTGGAAACACCATATATTTT | CASSSSPGQGAGNTIYF
once | TRBD2 | TRBJ2-2 | TRBV5-1 | TGCGCCAGCACCAAAAATCGGGAGGCCACCGGGGAGCTGTTTTTT | CASTKNREATGELFF
few | TRBD1 | TRBJ1-5 | TRBV28 | TGTGCCAGCAGTTCCGGGACAGGCAATCAGCCCCAGCATTTT | CASSSGTGNQPQHF
NA | TRBD2 | TRBJ2-4 | TRBV25-1 | TGTGCCAGCAGCCTTAGCGGGGGGGCTGGCATTCAGTACTTC | CASSLSGGAGIQYF
once | NA | TRBJ1-2 | TRBV6-1 | TGTGCCAGCAGTGAATTCGGCAGCCGCGGCTACACCTTC | CASSEFGSRGYTF
NA | TRBD1 | TRBJ1-1 | TRBV28 | TGTGCCAGCGGGTCCGGACAGGGCGGTGAAGCTTTCTTT | CASGSGQGGEAFF
NA | NA | TRBJ2-3 | TRBV7-2 | TGTGCCAGCAGCCCGGGGGGCACGGCTAATTGGTATTTT | CASSPGGTANWYF
few | NA | TRBJ1-3 | TRBV14 | TGTGCCAGCAGCCAGGGCGCTGGAAACACCATATATTTT | CASSQGAGNTIYF
NA | NA | TRBJ2-2 | TRBV30 | TGTGCCTGGAGTGTACTTGGGAACACCGGGGAGCTGTTTTTT | CAWSVLGNTGELFF
NA | NA | TRBJ1-2 | TRBV10-3 | TGTGCCATCAGTGACCCGGTCATATATAATAATGGCTACACCTTC | CAISDPVIYNNGYTF
NA | TRBD1 | TRBJ1-2 | TRBV15 | TGTGCCACCAGGAGGGAGGGGGCGCGAGGCTACACCTTC | CATRREGARGYTF
NA | TRBD1 | TRBJ2-5 | TRBV10-3 | TGTGCCATCGCAGAGATAAGGACAGGGTTGAAGACCCAGTACTTC | CAIAEIRTGLKTQYF
NA | NA | TRBJ1-2 | TRBV7-2 | TGTGCCAGCAGCTTAGCCTGGGCAGGGGAGGATGAGGGCTACACCTTC | CASSLAWAGEDEGYTF
NA | NA | TRBJ2-1 | TRBV10-1 | TGCGCCAGCAGTGAGGACCATGGGGTGGAGCAGTTCTTC | CASSEDHGVEQFF
NA | NA | TRBJ2-7 | TRBV9 | TGTGCCAGCAGCGTAGCGTTGGAGGGGGCGACGGTCGAGCAGTACTTC | CASSVALEGATVEQYF
once | NA | TRBJ2-4 | TRBV4-2 | TGTGCCAGCAGCCAAGATCCAGGTCAGCCCAAAAACATTCAGTACTTC | CASSQDPGQPKNIQYF
NA | TRBD1 | TRBJ1-2 | TRBV2 | TGTGCCAGCAGATTTAATACAGGGGAGGGAGCTGGCTACACCTTC | CASRFNTGEGAGYTF
NA | NA | TRBJ2-2 | TRBV5-6 | TGTGCCAGCAGCTTTGGGCCGACAGTAGACACCGGGGAGCTGTTTTTT | CASSFGPTVDTGELFF
NA | TRBD1 | TRBJ1-4 | TRBV5-8 | TGTGCCAGCAGCCTCGCCAGGGGGGGGAGAAATGAAAAACTGTTTTTT | CASSLARGGRNEKLFF
once | NA | TRBJ2-3 | TRBV7-2 | TGTGCCAGCAGCTCCGCGGGGGCCGCTAGCACAGATACGCAGTATTTT | CASSSAGAASTDTQYF
NA | NA | TRBJ1-5 | TRBV19 | TGTGCCAGTAGGGACCGCCAGGGCAATCAGCCCCAGCATTTT | CASRDRQGNQPQHF
NA | NA | TRBJ2-7 | TRBV7-8 | TGTGCCAGCAGCTGGAGGGAGGCAGGCCATAGGGGCGAGCAGTACTTC | CASSWREAGHRGEQYF
few | NA | TRBJ1-1 | TRBV7-9 | TGTGCCAGCAACCGTGGACTAATGAACACTGAAGCTTTCTTT | CASNRGLMNTEAFF
NA | NA | TRBJ1-6 | TRBV2 | TGTGCCAGCATCACGGGGTTTAATTCACCCCTCCACTTT | CASITGFNSPLHF
NA | TRBD1 | TRBJ2-7 | TRBV18 | TGTGCCAGCTCCTCCTGGACAGGTACCTACGAGCAGTACTTC | CASSSWTGTYEQYF